This T cell receptor beta chain emerged from a study of cytomegalovirus exposure and HLA in healthy donors. On the study more broadly: A previous analysis identified approximately 120 million unique TCR beta sequences derived from approximately 190 million T cells. When 300 to 500 donors were genotyped, 81% of them were found to fall in the Caucasian-associated ancestry cluster. Findings of the study overall: An ancestry cluster, one associated with Asian ancestry, reportedly showed fewer N-insertions than the approximately 650-donor mean in a later analysis.

CDR3 length equals 16 residues. Germline assignment: CDR1 MGHRA and CDR2 YSYEKL. Primers included in the PCR were 60 Vbeta and 13 Jbeta primers. TCRdb's table, derived via immunoSEQ multiplex PCR, lists solely in-frame clones and lacks some. Seen here are 87,000 or so clones, about four fifths observed once, and the top ten hold 4.9%. About this clone itself: As yet, its antigen is unknown. At one end the junction does not follow the germline gene, possibly because of a read error.

The clonotype originates from a woman between 35 and 50 years old in good health and CMV-seronegative. This sequence joins TRBV4-1 and TRBJ1-4, with a tentative D call TRBD1 (6 bases). Specimen: PBMCs. CDR3 bases: TGCGCCAGCAGCCGGCTCTCAGGGACAACTAATGAAAACCTGTTTTTT. Its translation: CASSRLSGTTNENLFF.